A selection of T cell receptor beta chains follows, all from one sample in a study of cytomegalovirus exposure and HLA in healthy donors. Measured with immunoSEQ multiplex PCR; TCRdb has only the in-frame clones, and not every one. The sample includes around 59,000 clones, approximately 83% seen only once; the top ten take 1.5% to 2%. Material: PBMCs. These TCRs come from a human donor in good health. CDR3s include the opening cysteine and the closing phenylalanine or tryptophan. Fields, in order: J gene, D gene, clone size, V gene, CDR3 protein, CDR3 DNA. The D gene is left open where the match is weak. The size of a clone is reported for some rows only, either as once, few or many, or as a class for expanded clones.

j_call: TRBJ2-1
d_call: TRBD1
clone_size: -
v_call: TRBV5-7
cdr3_aa: CASSLALPGQGPIEQFF
cdr3_nt: TGTGCCAGCAGCTTGGCCCTCCCGGGACAGGGGCCTATTGAGCAGTTCTTC

j_call: TRBJ1-5
d_call: TRBD1
clone_size: -
v_call: TRBV11-2
cdr3_aa: CASSFNTGEDQPQHF
cdr3_nt: TGTGCCAGCAGCTTTAACACAGGGGAAGATCAGCCCCAGCATTTT

j_call: TRBJ2-3
d_call: TRBD2
clone_size: once
v_call: TRBV7-8
cdr3_aa: CASSLTSGRAGDTQYF
cdr3_nt: TGTGCCAGCAGCTTAACATCCGGGAGGGCTGGAGATACGCAGTATTTT

j_call: TRBJ2-3
d_call: -
clone_size: -
v_call: TRBV6-4
cdr3_aa: CAKILSRPQVDTQYF
cdr3_nt: TGTGCCAAGATCCTAAGCCGTCCTCAAGTGGATACGCAGTATTTT

j_call: TRBJ2-5
d_call: -
clone_size: -
v_call: TRBV15
cdr3_aa: CATSRGRVYQETQYF
cdr3_nt: TGTGCCACCAGCAGAGGCAGGGTGTACCAAGAGACCCAGTACTTC

j_call: TRBJ2-2
d_call: -
clone_size: -
v_call: TRBV6-6
cdr3_aa: CASSPSRDGGELFF
cdr3_nt: TGTGCCAGCAGTCCGTCGCGGGATGGCGGGGAGCTGTTTTTT

j_call: TRBJ1-4
d_call: -
clone_size: -
v_call: TRBV28
cdr3_aa: CASNSEGTNEKLFF
cdr3_nt: TGTGCCAGCAACTCGGAGGGGACTAATGAAAAACTGTTTTTT

j_call: TRBJ1-4
d_call: -
clone_size: -
v_call: TRBV7-2
cdr3_aa: CASRATGIINEKLFF
cdr3_nt: TGTGCCAGCCGGGCGACCGGGATCATTAATGAAAAACTGTTTTTT

j_call: TRBJ2-7
d_call: TRBD1
clone_size: -
v_call: TRBV11-2
cdr3_aa: CASRPGQGREQYF
cdr3_nt: TGTGCCAGCAGGCCGGGACAGGGTAGGGAGCAGTACTTC

j_call: TRBJ1-5
d_call: -
clone_size: -
v_call: TRBV19
cdr3_aa: CASSILGDQPQHF
cdr3_nt: TGTGCCAGTAGTATCTTAGGGGATCAGCCCCAGCATTTT

j_call: TRBJ1-2
d_call: -
clone_size: -
v_call: TRBV7-2
cdr3_aa: CASSRTGSDGYTF
cdr3_nt: TGTGCCAGCAGCCGAACAGGGTCAGATGGCTACACCTTC

j_call: TRBJ1-5
d_call: -
clone_size: -
v_call: TRBV19
cdr3_aa: CASSIGRDQPQHF
cdr3_nt: TGTGCCAGTAGTATCGGGAGGGATCAGCCCCAGCATTTT

j_call: TRBJ1-3
d_call: TRBD1
clone_size: few
v_call: TRBV5-4
cdr3_aa: CASSVDRDRNTIYF
cdr3_nt: TGTGCCAGCAGCGTAGACAGGGACAGGAACACCATATATTTT

j_call: TRBJ2-7
d_call: TRBD1
clone_size: -
v_call: TRBV29-1
cdr3_aa: CSVGQGTNYEQYF
cdr3_nt: TGCAGCGTTGGACAGGGCACTAACTACGAGCAGTACTTC

j_call: TRBJ1-6
d_call: TRBD1
clone_size: -
v_call: TRBV5-6
cdr3_aa: CASSLLGQGDSPLHF
cdr3_nt: TGTGCCAGCAGCTTGTTGGGACAGGGAGATTCACCCCTCCACTTT

j_call: TRBJ2-2
d_call: -
clone_size: -
v_call: TRBV9
cdr3_aa: CASSTPTGELFF
cdr3_nt: TGTGCCAGCAGTACACCTACCGGGGAGCTGTTTTTT

j_call: TRBJ1-5
d_call: -
clone_size: -
v_call: TRBV27
cdr3_aa: CASRRFGGPQWPQHF
cdr3_nt: TGTGCCAGCAGGAGGTTCGGGGGTCCACAATGGCCCCAGCATTTT

j_call: TRBJ2-2
d_call: TRBD1
clone_size: -
v_call: TRBV19
cdr3_aa: CASSRDRSYTGELFF
cdr3_nt: TGTGCCAGTAGTAGGGACAGATCCTACACCGGGGAGCTGTTTTTT

j_call: TRBJ1-3
d_call: -
clone_size: -
v_call: TRBV6-1
cdr3_aa: CASSRHGSGNTIYF
cdr3_nt: TGTGCCAGCAGTCGACACGGCTCTGGAAACACCATATATTTT

j_call: TRBJ1-2
d_call: TRBD1
clone_size: once
v_call: TRBV7-2
cdr3_aa: CASSNPTGLGGYTF
cdr3_nt: TGTGCCAGCAGCAATCCGACAGGGCTTGGAGGCTACACCTTC

j_call: TRBJ2-1
d_call: TRBD2
clone_size: -
v_call: TRBV7-2
cdr3_aa: CASSSGTSGAIEQFF
cdr3_nt: TGTGCCAGCAGCTCCGGGACTAGCGGAGCGATTGAGCAGTTCTTC

j_call: TRBJ2-5
d_call: TRBD1
clone_size: -
v_call: TRBV7-9
cdr3_aa: CASSGRTGYGYQETQYF
cdr3_nt: TGTGCCAGCAGCGGACGGACAGGATATGGGTACCAAGAGACCCAGTACTTC

j_call: TRBJ2-7
d_call: -
clone_size: -
v_call: TRBV10-2
cdr3_aa: CASTLGTTRAYEQYF
cdr3_nt: TGCGCCAGTACCCTAGGGACAACGAGGGCCTACGAGCAGTACTTC

j_call: TRBJ2-7
d_call: TRBD2
clone_size: -
v_call: TRBV7-9
cdr3_aa: CASSWGLAGGRSYEQYF
cdr3_nt: TGTGCCAGCAGCTGGGGACTAGCGGGAGGCCGTTCCTACGAGCAGTACTTC

j_call: TRBJ2-2
d_call: TRBD2
clone_size: -
v_call: TRBV19
cdr3_aa: CASRILAEYRPGELFF
cdr3_nt: TGTGCCAGTAGGATACTAGCGGAATATCGCCCCGGGGAGCTGTTTTTT

j_call: TRBJ2-7
d_call: -
clone_size: -
v_call: TRBV4-3
cdr3_aa: CASSKRQADYEQYF
cdr3_nt: TGCGCCAGCAGCAAGCGACAGGCTGACTACGAGCAGTACTTC

j_call: TRBJ1-1
d_call: TRBD1
clone_size: -
v_call: TRBV6-5
cdr3_aa: CASRDRGRTEAFF
cdr3_nt: TGTGCCAGCAGGGACAGGGGACGAACTGAAGCTTTCTTT

j_call: TRBJ1-1
d_call: TRBD1
clone_size: -
v_call: TRBV5-6
cdr3_aa: CASSVFDRDEAFF
cdr3_nt: TGTGCCAGCAGTGTCTTCGACAGGGATGAAGCTTTCTTT

j_call: TRBJ2-2
d_call: TRBD2
clone_size: -
v_call: TRBV27
cdr3_aa: CASSLLGQRGSTGELFF
cdr3_nt: TGTGCCAGCAGTTTATTAGGCCAGCGGGGGAGCACCGGGGAGCTGTTTTTT

j_call: TRBJ2-7
d_call: -
clone_size: -
v_call: TRBV2
cdr3_aa: CASSGMVGGTSYEQYF
cdr3_nt: TGTGCCAGCAGTGGGATGGTCGGGGGTACATCCTACGAGCAGTACTTC

j_call: TRBJ1-4
d_call: TRBD1
clone_size: -
v_call: TRBV7-9
cdr3_aa: CASSLYRGNEKLFF
cdr3_nt: TGTGCCAGCAGCTTATACAGGGGTAATGAAAAACTGTTTTTT

j_call: TRBJ1-4
d_call: -
clone_size: -
v_call: TRBV18
cdr3_aa: CASSPWGETNEKLFF
cdr3_nt: TGTGCCAGCTCACCATGGGGGGAAACGAATGAAAAACTGTTTTTT

j_call: TRBJ2-7
d_call: -
clone_size: -
v_call: TRBV30
cdr3_aa: CAWSTGTEQYF
cdr3_nt: TGTGCCTGGAGTACAGGAACCGAGCAGTACTTC

j_call: TRBJ2-3
d_call: TRBD1
clone_size: -
v_call: TRBV19
cdr3_aa: CASSPDRGPTDTQYF
cdr3_nt: TGTGCCAGTAGTCCCGACAGGGGACCCACAGATACGCAGTATTTT

j_call: TRBJ1-4
d_call: -
clone_size: few
v_call: TRBV4-2
cdr3_aa: CASSQDREGVEKLFF
cdr3_nt: TGTGCCAGCAGCCAAGATAGAGAGGGGGTTGAAAAACTGTTTTTT

j_call: TRBJ1-1
d_call: TRBD1
clone_size: once
v_call: TRBV27
cdr3_aa: CASSFLAGGEAFF
cdr3_nt: TGTGCCAGCAGTTTTCTGGCAGGGGGCGAAGCTTTCTTT

j_call: TRBJ2-3
d_call: -
clone_size: -
v_call: TRBV10-1
cdr3_aa: CASSEEGAATDTQYF
cdr3_nt: TGCGCCAGCAGCGAGGAGGGAGCGGCGACAGATACGCAGTATTTT